The clone carrying this T cell receptor (beta chain) turned up a few times. The antigen is unknown. After 5'RACE with constant-segment primers, TCR alpha and TCR beta cDNA libraries carrying sample barcodes and UMIs were obtained. TCRdb passed the 5' RACE reads through MiXCR, listing each CDR3 protein once. This sample yields fewer than 150,000 distinct CDR3 sequences, of which about a sixth are seen a single time; roughly 5% belongs to the top ten. The sample originates from a study of T-cell memory formation after mild COVID-19. About the study: Largely donor-specific sequence clusters came from a couple of donors. Study-wide results and limits: Detection of some responders pre-infection suggested pre-existing cross-reactive memory T cells participated. CD4/CD8 balance characterized clones contracting day 15 to 85, and CD4+ skew characterized later expanders.

Trimming took 1 base from V and 3 from J, leaving 10 bases between them. The length of the CDR3 is 14 residues. Germline CDR1 MNHNY, CDR2 SVGAGI (reference sequence). The sequence derives from a man younger than 35 who had mild COVID-19 (a few samples of this study predate the infection). Cell type and time point are not known. Material: PBMCs or a T cell subset sorted from them (not recorded which). The rearrangement uses TRBV6-6 and TRBJ2-7; possibly TRBD1 for D (6 bases). The CDR3 region has the DNA TGTGCCAGCAGTTACTTGGGGGCCAACTACGAGCAGTACTTC. Protein product: CASSYLGANYEQYF.